Each of the 19 T cell receptor beta chains below was sequenced from the same sample in a study of blood T cell repertoires in COVID-19. TCRdb's copy holds only in-frame clones and misses some; the assay was immunoSEQ multiplex PCR. This table holds 62,000 or so clones, around 80% found once. The sample was PBMCs or T cells enriched from blood (not recorded which). The receptors shown here come from a woman between 35 and 50 years old with acute COVID-19.

The chain uses TRBV21-1 and TRBJ1-1; TRBD1 is the table's D call and was not checked against the DNA. TRBV21-1 is listed as a pseudogene. The CDR3 covers 16 residues. The CDR3 coding sequence is TGTGCCAGCAGCACTTCGGGACAGGGGGTGAACACTGAAGCTTTCTTT. This translates into CASSTSGQGVNTEAFF.

The rearrangement uses TRBV28 and TRBJ1-5, with TRBD1 matching 10 bases. Germline CDR1 reads MDHEN; CDR2 reads SYDVKM. Trimming removed 11 bases from V and 7 bases from J; junction bases left unmatched: 17. The CDR3 is 16 residues long. CDR3 sequence: CARDFRDRGKGQPQHF. In DNA form, the CDR3 reads TGTGCCCGCGATTTCCGGGACAGGGGTAAAGGGCAGCCCCAGCATTTT.

The V call is TRBV2, the J call TRBJ1-2, with D possibly matching TRBD1 (5 bases). The V end was cut by 7 bases, the J end by 4 bases, with 16 bases between. The CDR3 has 14 amino acids. CDR1 is SNHLY and CDR2 is FYNNEI in the germline V gene. The CDR3 protein is CASNGPGGGYGYTF. In DNA, the CDR3 is TGTGCCAGCAACGGGCCGGGGGGAGGCTATGGCTACACCTTC.

V and J are TRBV2 and TRBJ1-5, with 7 positions matching TRBD1. Germline V gives CDR1 SNHLY, CDR2 FYNNEI. This CDR3 contains 15 residues. V dropped 6 bases and J dropped 4; count of bases not matched to a gene: 9. The CDR3 protein is CASRRTGEGNQPQHF. For the CDR3, the DNA is TGTGCCAGCAGAAGAACAGGGGAAGGGAATCAGCCCCAGCATTTT.

The chain carries TRBV24-1 and TRBJ2-1; TRBD2 might be the D (7 bases). Trimming cost V 1 base and J 7 bases, with 16 bases left between them. Germline CDR1 and CDR2: KGHDR and SFDVKD. The CDR3 contains 16 residues. The CDR3 DNA reads as TGTGCCACCAGTGATTTTGGGGGGGGGCAGAGGAATGAGCAGTTCTTC. Translated: CATSDFGGGQRNEQFF.

The chain combines TRBV10-3 with TRBJ2-5, with D possibly being TRBD1 (6 bases). This CDR3 is 13 amino acids long. The germline gives CDR1 ENHRY, CDR2 SYGVKD. Trimming removed 2 bases from V and 2 bases from J, with 6 bases in between. CDR3 coding DNA: TGTGCCATCAGTGAGGGACAGCAAGAGACCCAGTACTTC. This codes for CAISEGQQETQYF.

The chain joins TRBV10-3 to TRBJ1-1, with D maybe TRBD1 (6 bases). V lost 4 bases to trimming and J lost 1 base, with 10 bases between them. CDR3 length: 14 amino acids. Germline CDR1 and CDR2: ENHRY and SYGVKD. CDR3 protein: CAISADSPNTEAFF. As DNA, the CDR3 is TGTGCCATCAGTGCGGACAGCCCGAACACTGAAGCTTTCTTT.

The gene calls are TRBV7-3 and TRBJ2-2, with D possibly TRBD1 on 6 matching bases. This CDR3 spans 18 amino acids. Germline CDR1 reads SGHTA; CDR2 reads FQGTGA. V was shortened by 4 bases and J by 3 bases, with 21 bases between the two germline ends. The chain's CDR3 is CASSSDTLRQEYTGELFF. The DNA of the CDR3 is TGTGCCAGCAGCTCCGACACACTCAGACAGGAATACACCGGGGAGCTGTTTTTT.

In this sample, this clone turned up a few times. At the DNA level, this CDR3 is encoded by other sequences in the same sample as well. This sequence joins TRBV5-1 and TRBJ1-2; perhaps TRBD1 as D (6 bases). The CDR3 length is 14 residues. V was cut by 0 bases and J by 7 bases, with 13 bases left in between. Germline loops: CDR1 SGHRS, CDR2 YFSETQ. CDR3 nucleotides: TGCGCCAGCAGCTTGGGTCAGGGGCTCGGTGGCTACACCTTC. Its protein product is CASSLGQGLGGYTF.

The chain couples TRBV24-1 to TRBJ2-2; possibly TRBD2 for D (6 bases). The CDR3 length is 13 residues. V gave up 4 bases and J gave up 6 bases, with 8 bases separating them. In germline, CDR1 is KGHDR, CDR2 SFDVKD. The CDR3 DNA sequence: TGTGCCACCAGTGACCCTAGCGCCGGGGAGCTGTTTTTT. Its translation: CATSDPSAGELFF.

The chain carries TRBV19 and TRBJ1-1; D not certain. The CDR3 is 17 residues long. V was cut by 3 bases and J by 1 base, with 18 bases left in between. The germline CDR1 and CDR2 sequences are LNHDA and SQIVND (reference sequence). The CDR3 loop reads CASSIPTSSLGNTEAFF. The CDR3 DNA follows: TGTGCCAGTAGTATCCCCACATCTTCACTAGGGAACACTGAAGCTTTCTTT.

This chain links TRBV27 with TRBJ1-4, with D possibly matching TRBD1 (6 bases). The ends were cut back, 5 bases at V and 11 bases at J, with 18 bases in the middle. Germline loops: CDR1 MNHEY, CDR2 SMNVEV (reference sequence). The CDR3 spans 14 residues. DNA for the CDR3: TGTGCCAGCAGTCAGGGGACAAGAGGAGAGAAACTGTTTTTT. Its translation: CASSQGTRGEKLFF.

J is TRBJ1-1 and V is TRBV18; D unresolved. From germline, CDR1 is KGHSH and CDR2 LQKENI. Between the trimmed V and J ends, which lost 5 bases and 7 bases, there was a span of 11 bases. This CDR3 region has 12 residues. The DNA of the CDR3 is TGTGCCAGCTCATCGTCAGCGATTGAAGCTTTCTTT. Protein sequence: CASSSSAIEAFF. Full variable domain (rest looked up from reference TRBV18 and TRBJ1-1): NAGVMQNPRHLVRRRGQEARLRCSPMKGHSHVYWYRQLPEEGLKFMVYLQKENIIDESGMPKERFSAEFPKEGPSILRIQQVVRGDSAAYFCASSSSAIEAFFGQGTRLTVV.

The chain carries TRBV29-1 and TRBJ2-1, with D tentatively TRBD1 (6 bases). Trimming shortened V by 6 bases and J by 3 bases, and 15 bases separated the two germline ends. Germline CDR1 and CDR2: SQVTM and ANQGSEA. The CDR3 length is 14 residues. The CDR3 DNA is TGCAGCGTCGACCCGACAGGCGTCTACAATGAGCAGTTCTTC. It yields the protein CSVDPTGVYNEQFF.

The J gene is TRBJ1-4, the V gene TRBV28; a possible D gene is TRBD1 (6 bases). The CDR3 runs to 17 residues. V shed 3 bases and J shed 0 bases, with 14 bases lying between them. CDR1 and CDR2 from the germline V gene are MDHEN and SYDVKM. The CDR3 DNA reads as TGTGCCAGCAGTTTTGCAGGGGCCCCCTCAACTAATGAAAAACTGTTTTTT. Translating gives CASSFAGAPSTNEKLFF.

This chain connects TRBV6-5 to TRBJ1-1; 8 bases match TRBD1. This CDR3 has 13 amino acids. The V and J ends lost 6 bases and 2 bases, in that order; junction bases with no gene match: 2. Germline-derived CDR1 and CDR2 are MNHEY and SVGAGI. The DNA of the CDR3 is TGTGCCAGCAGACAGGGGGTTAACACTGAAGCTTTCTTT. This translates into CASRQGVNTEAFF.

This clone ranks as medium-sized. The gene calls are TRBV25-1 and TRBJ2-1, with 16 bases lining up with TRBD2. The germline V gene has CDR1 MGHDK and CDR2 SYGVNS. CDR3 length: 18 residues. The trim removed 2 bases at V and 7 bases at J, leaving 8 bases unmatched. This CDR3 is CASSELGTSGGAVNEQFF. Written as DNA, the CDR3 is TGTGCCAGCAGTGAACTGGGGACTAGCGGGGGGGCGGTTAATGAGCAGTTCTTC.

The V gene is TRBV27, the J gene TRBJ2-5; D remains ambiguous. Germline values: CDR1 MNHEY, CDR2 SMNVEV (reference sequence). CDR3 size: 14 residues. Trimming removed 6 bases from V and 3 bases from J, with 14 bases in between. In nucleotides, the CDR3 is TGTGCCAGCAGGCTAGGCAATGCGAAAGAGACCCAGTACTTC. This encodes CASRLGNAKETQYF.

J is TRBJ1-2 and V is TRBV14; 9 bases match TRBD1. CDR1 and CDR2 (germline): SGHDN, FVKESK. Losses at the gene ends were 0 bases for V and 2 bases for J; bases not matched to a gene: 10. The CDR3 is 18 amino acids. The CDR3 loop is CASSQEGAGQGRNYGYTF. CDR3 coding DNA: TGTGCCAGCAGCCAAGAAGGGGCTGGACAGGGGCGAAACTATGGCTACACCTTC.